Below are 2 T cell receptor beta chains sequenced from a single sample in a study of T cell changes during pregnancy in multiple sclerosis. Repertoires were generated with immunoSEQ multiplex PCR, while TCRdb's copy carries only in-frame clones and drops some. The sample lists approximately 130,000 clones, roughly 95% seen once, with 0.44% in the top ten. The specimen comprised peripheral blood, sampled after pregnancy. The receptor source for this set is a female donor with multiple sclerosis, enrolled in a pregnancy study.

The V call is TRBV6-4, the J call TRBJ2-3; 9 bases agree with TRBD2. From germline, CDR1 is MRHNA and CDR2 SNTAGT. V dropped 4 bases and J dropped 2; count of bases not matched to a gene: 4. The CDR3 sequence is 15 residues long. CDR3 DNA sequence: TGTGCCAGCAGTGTGGGCGGGAGGGCCACAGATACGCAGTATTTT. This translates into CASSVGGRATDTQYF.

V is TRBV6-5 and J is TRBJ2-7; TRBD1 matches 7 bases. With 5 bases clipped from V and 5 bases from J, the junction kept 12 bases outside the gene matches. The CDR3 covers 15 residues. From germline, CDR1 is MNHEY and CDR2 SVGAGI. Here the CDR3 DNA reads TGTGCCAGCAGTCTAAATTCTTACGACAGGGACGAGCAGTACTTC. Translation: CASSLNSYDRDEQYF.